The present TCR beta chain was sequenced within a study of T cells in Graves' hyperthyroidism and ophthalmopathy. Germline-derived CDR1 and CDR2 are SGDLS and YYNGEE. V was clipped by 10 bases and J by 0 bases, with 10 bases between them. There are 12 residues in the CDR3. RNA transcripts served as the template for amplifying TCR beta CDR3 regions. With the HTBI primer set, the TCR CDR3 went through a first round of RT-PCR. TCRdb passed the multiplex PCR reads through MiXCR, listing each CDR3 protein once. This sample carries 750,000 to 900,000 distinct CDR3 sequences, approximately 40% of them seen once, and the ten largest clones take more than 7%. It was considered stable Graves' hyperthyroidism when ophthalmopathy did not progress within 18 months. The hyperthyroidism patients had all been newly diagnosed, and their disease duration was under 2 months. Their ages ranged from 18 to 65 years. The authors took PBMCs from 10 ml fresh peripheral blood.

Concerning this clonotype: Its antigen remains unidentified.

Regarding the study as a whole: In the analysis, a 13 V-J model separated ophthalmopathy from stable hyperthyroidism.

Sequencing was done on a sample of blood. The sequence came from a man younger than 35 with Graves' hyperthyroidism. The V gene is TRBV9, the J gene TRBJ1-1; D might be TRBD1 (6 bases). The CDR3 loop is CAPDRLNTEAFF. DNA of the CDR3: TGTGCCCCAGACAGGCTGAACACTGAAGCTTTCTTT.